Below are 8 T cell receptor beta chains sequenced from a single sample in a study of T cells after yellow fever vaccination. TCRdb called the 5' RACE reads again in MiXCR, with one record for every CDR3 protein. The sample gives fewer than 350,000 distinct CDR3 sequences, roughly 4.3% of which show up once; just under 20% is in the top ten. The sequenced sample was PBMCs, obtained 15 days after the yellow fever booster vaccination. These receptors were obtained from a man younger than 35 who received the YFV17D yellow fever vaccine.

The J gene is TRBJ1-2, the V gene TRBV21-1; the table's TRBD1 call for D was not verified on the DNA. TRBV21-1 is an annotated pseudogene. The length of the CDR3 is 12 residues. DNA of the CDR3: TGTGCCGGTACTACAGGGGGAAGTGGCTACACCTTC. The encoded protein is CAGTTGGSGYTF.

V gene TRBV6-6 combines with J gene TRBJ2-1; maybe TRBD2 (7 bases). The CDR3 has 15 amino acids. V dropped 8 bases and J dropped 7 bases, with 21 bases sitting between them. Germline V lookup: CDR1 MNHNY, CDR2 SVGAGI (reference sequence). The CDR3, as DNA: TGTGCCAGCCTAAATTTCGGGGGGCTGAGAAATGAGCAGTTCTTC. Translated: CASLNFGGLRNEQFF.

Note on this clonotype: A much larger clone sits a single nucleotide away, making a read error possible. The chain joins TRBV5-6 to TRBJ2-7; D uncertain. Trimming took 0 bases from V and 3 from J, leaving 10 bases between them. The CDR3 spans 14 residues. Per the germline V gene, CDR1 is SGHDT and CDR2 is YYEEEE. The CDR3 DNA reads as TGTGCCAGCAGCTTGGGAGCTCTACGCTACGAGCAGTACGTC. It specifies CASSLGALRYEQYV.

This chain connects TRBV18 to TRBJ1-6; D gene uncertain. The CDR3 consists of 14 residues. CDR1 is KGHSH and CDR2 is LQKENI in the germline V gene. V was shortened by 3 bases and J by 5 bases, with 8 bases between the two germline ends. In DNA, the CDR3 is TGTGCCAGCTCACCCGGACCAAATAATTCACCCCTCCACTTT. Its translation is CASSPGPNNSPLHF.

This clonotype has at least ten counts. V usage is TRBV6-1 and J usage is TRBJ1-4; 11 bases are shared with TRBD1. The CDR3 is 14 residues long. The germline gives CDR1 MNHNS, CDR2 SASEGT. With V trimmed by 5 bases and J by 8 bases, 4 bases remained unmatched. The CDR3 is CASSLGQGAEKLFF. In DNA, the CDR3 is TGTGCCAGCAGTCTCGGACAGGGGGCGGAAAAACTGTTTTTT.

There are many counts of this clonotype. The gene calls are TRBV5-1 and TRBJ2-1; D is unclear. From germline, CDR1 is SGHRS and CDR2 YFSETQ. The CDR3 length is 11 residues. The germline V and J ends were trimmed by 4 bases and 5 bases, with 4 bases remaining between them. DNA for the CDR3: TGCGCCAGCAGCGCCCACAATGAGCAGTTCTTC. Its protein is CASSAHNEQFF.

The rearrangement joins TRBV5-6 to TRBJ2-3; TRBD1 might be the D (5 bases). V gave up 5 bases and J gave up 1 base, with 11 bases separating them. Germline lookup yields CDR1 SGHDT and CDR2 YYEEEE. The CDR3 contains 14 residues. The CDR3 DNA follows: TGTGCCAGCAGGACAGTTCTAGGCACAGATACGCAGTATTTT. It translates to CASRTVLGTDTQYF.

This clonotype was counted only a few times. This rearrangement joins TRBV20-1 to TRBJ1-6, with D unclear. In germline, CDR1 is DFQATT, CDR2 SNEGSKA (reference sequence). This CDR3 region has 15 residues. V shed 0 bases and J shed 10 bases, with 16 bases lying between them. The CDR3 region is CSARDRTAGSSPLHF. The CDR3 region has the DNA TGCAGTGCTAGAGATCGCACGGCGGGGAGCTCACCCCTCCACTTT.